This T cell receptor beta chain was identified in a study of glioma-infiltrating T cells. Whole-study findings and limits: Only very few CDR3 sequences appeared in both tissue and blood. Non-neoplastic patients had below-expected tissue-blood divergence, while all gliomas exceeded expectation.

Using RNA template, CDR3s of TCR alpha and beta were amplified with iRepertoire arm-PCR. One-step reverse transcription and amplification started from approximately 100-400 ng of tissue mRNA or PBMC total RNA. TCRdb reprocessed the multiplex PCR reads with MiXCR, giving one entry per CDR3 protein. The table lists 84,000 or so distinct CDR3 sequences, under 30% of them singletons. In this sample, this clonotype turned up many times. Its antigen is undetermined. The source is a human donor with low-grade glioma or glioblastoma, undergoing nonglioma brain surgery, or in good health (not recorded which). The sequenced material came from glioma tissue, nonneoplastic brain tissue, or PBMCs (not recorded which).

CDR3 nucleotides: TGCAGTGCTAGAGATCTGCGGGAGGGCCGAGAGACCCAGTACTTC. It specifies CSARDLREGRETQYF. The J gene is TRBJ2-5, the V gene TRBV20-1, with 9 bases that match TRBD2. The CDR3 length is 15 residues. CDR1 is DFQATT, CDR2 SNEGSKA, per germline (reference sequence). J was trimmed by 4 bases and V by 0 bases; bases with no gene match: 6.